This entry features one T cell receptor (beta chain) sequence. Its specificity is unknown. This entry is derived from a study of cytomegalovirus exposure and HLA in healthy donors. The study, taken as a whole, reports: Common viral pathogens were later found to be apparently linked to several of the most significant clusters.

The PCR used 60 Vbeta and 13 Jbeta primers. Assay used: immunoSEQ multiplex PCR; TCRdb lists only in-frame clones, some missing. Among around 130,000 clones listed, roughly four fifths were seen once. This TCR came from a woman in her forties in good health and CMV-seropositive. The sample comprised PBMCs.

The CDR3 DNA is TGTGCCAGCAACCACCCCGGGACACGAGTTCAGTACTTC. Encoded protein: CASNHPGTRVQYF. The chain joins TRBV6-1 to TRBJ2-4; possible D gene TRBD1, 6 bases. CDR1 and CDR2 (germline): MNHNS, SASEGT. CDR3 length: 13 amino acids. V was cut by 7 bases and J by 11 bases, with 18 bases left in between.